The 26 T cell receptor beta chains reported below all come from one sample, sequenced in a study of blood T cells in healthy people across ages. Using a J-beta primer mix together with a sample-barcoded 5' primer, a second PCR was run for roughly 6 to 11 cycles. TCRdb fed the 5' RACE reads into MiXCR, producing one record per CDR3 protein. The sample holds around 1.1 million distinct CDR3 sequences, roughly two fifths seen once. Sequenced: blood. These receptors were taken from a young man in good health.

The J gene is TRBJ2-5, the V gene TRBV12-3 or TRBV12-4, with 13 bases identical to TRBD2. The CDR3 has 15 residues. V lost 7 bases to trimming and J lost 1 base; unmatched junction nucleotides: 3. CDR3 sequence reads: CASTTSGGLQETQYF. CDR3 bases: TGTGCCAGCACGACTAGCGGGGGGCTCCAAGAGACCCAGTACTTC.

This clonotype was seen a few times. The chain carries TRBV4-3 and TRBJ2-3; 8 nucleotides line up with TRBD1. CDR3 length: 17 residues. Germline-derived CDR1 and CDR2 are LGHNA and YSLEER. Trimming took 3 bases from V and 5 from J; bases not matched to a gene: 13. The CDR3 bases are TGCGCCAGCAGCCATGCCTCCAGGGGGCTTTTTGGAGATACGCAGTATTTT. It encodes CASSHASRGLFGDTQYF.

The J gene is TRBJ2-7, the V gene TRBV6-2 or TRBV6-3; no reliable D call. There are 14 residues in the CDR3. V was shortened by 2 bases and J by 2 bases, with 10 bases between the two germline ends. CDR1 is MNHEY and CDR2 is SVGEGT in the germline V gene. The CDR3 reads CASSYRGPTYEQYF. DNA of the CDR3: TGTGCCAGCAGTTACAGAGGTCCCACCTACGAGCAGTACTTC.

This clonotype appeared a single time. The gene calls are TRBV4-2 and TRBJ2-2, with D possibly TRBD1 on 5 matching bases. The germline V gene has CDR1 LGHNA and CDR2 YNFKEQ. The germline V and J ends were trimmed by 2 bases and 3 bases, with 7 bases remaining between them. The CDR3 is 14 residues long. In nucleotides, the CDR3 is TGTGCCAGCAGCCAAACAGGACACACCGGGGAGCTGTTTTTT. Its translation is CASSQTGHTGELFF.

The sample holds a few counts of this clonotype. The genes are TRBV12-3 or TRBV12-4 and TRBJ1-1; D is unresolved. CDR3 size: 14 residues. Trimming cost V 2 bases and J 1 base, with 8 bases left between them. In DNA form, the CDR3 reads TGTGCCAGCAGTTTAATGGGTAGGAACACTGAAGCTTTCTTT. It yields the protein CASSLMGRNTEAFF.

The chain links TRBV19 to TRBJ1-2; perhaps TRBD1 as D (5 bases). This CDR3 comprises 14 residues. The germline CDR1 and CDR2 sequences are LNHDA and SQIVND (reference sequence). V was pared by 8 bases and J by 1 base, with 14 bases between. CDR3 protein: CASLGETDNYGYTF. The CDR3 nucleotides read TGTGCCAGTCTCGGTGAGACAGATAACTATGGCTACACCTTC.

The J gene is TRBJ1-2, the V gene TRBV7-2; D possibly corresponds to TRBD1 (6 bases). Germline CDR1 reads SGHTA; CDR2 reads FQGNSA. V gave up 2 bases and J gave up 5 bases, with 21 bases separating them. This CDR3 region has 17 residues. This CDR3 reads CASSLRSRDTELYGYTF. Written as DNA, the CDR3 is TGTGCCAGCAGCTTAAGATCCCGGGACACGGAGCTATATGGCTACACCTTC. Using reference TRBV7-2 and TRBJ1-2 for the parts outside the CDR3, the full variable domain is GAGVSQSPSNKVTEKGKDVELRCDPISGHTALYWYRQSLGQGLEFLIYFQGNSAPDKSGLPSDRFSAERTGGSVSTLTIQRTQQEDSAVYLCASSLRSRDTELYGYTFGSGTRLTVV.

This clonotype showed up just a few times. DNA of the CDR3: TGTGCCAGCAGCAAGGACGGCAGCCAAGAGACCCAGTACTTC. Translation gives CASSKDGSQETQYF. The chain is built from TRBV5-6 and TRBJ2-5; unclear D gene. The V end was cut by 4 bases, the J end by 1 base, with 11 bases between. CDR1 is SGHDT and CDR2 is YYEEEE in the germline V gene. CDR3 length: 14 amino acids.

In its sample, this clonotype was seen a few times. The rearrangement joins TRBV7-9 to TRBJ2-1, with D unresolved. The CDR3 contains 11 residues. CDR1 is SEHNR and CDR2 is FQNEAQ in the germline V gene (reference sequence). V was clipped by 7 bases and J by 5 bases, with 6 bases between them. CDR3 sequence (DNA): TGTGCCAGCAAAAGCGACAATGAGCAGTTCTTC. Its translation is CASKSDNEQFF. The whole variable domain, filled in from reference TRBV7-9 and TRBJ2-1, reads DTGVSQNPRHKITKRGQNVTFRCDPISEHNRLYWYRQTLGQGPEFLTYFQNEAQLEKSRLLSDRFSAERPKGSFSTLEIQRTEQGDSAMYLCASKSDNEQFFGPGTRLTVL.

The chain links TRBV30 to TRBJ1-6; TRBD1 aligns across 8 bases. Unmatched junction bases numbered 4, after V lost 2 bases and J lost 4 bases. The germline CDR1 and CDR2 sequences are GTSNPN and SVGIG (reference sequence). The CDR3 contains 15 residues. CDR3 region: CAWSPDRVYNSPLHF. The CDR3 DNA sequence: TGTGCCTGGAGTCCGGACAGGGTGTATAATTCACCCCTCCACTTT.

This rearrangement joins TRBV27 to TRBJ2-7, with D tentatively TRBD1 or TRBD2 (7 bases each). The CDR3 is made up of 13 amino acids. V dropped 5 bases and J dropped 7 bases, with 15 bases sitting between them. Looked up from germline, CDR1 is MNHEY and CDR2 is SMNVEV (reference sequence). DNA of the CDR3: TGTGCCAGCAGTATACAGGGGAGGGGTGAGCAGTACTTC. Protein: CASSIQGRGEQYF.

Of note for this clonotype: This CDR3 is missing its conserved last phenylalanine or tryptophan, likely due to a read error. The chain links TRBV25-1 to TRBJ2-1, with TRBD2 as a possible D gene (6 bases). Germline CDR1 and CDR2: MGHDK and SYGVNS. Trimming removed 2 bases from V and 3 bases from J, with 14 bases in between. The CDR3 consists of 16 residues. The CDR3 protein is CASSEPGGVVYNEQFY. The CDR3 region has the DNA TGTGCCAGCAGTGAACCCGGGGGAGTCGTCTACAATGAGCAGTTCTAC.

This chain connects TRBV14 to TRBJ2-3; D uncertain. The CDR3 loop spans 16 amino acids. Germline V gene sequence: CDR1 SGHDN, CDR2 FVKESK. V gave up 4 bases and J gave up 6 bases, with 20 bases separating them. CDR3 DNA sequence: TGTGCCAGCAGCCCCGGATCACTTCTACCCCTGGATACGCAGTATTTT. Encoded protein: CASSPGSLLPLDTQYF. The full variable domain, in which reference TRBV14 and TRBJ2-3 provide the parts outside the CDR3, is EAGVTQFPSHSVIEKGQTVTLRCDPISGHDNLYWYRRVMGKEIKFLLHFVKESKQDESGMPNNRFLAERTGGTYSTLKVQPAELEDSGVYFCASSPGSLLPLDTQYFGPGTRLTVL.

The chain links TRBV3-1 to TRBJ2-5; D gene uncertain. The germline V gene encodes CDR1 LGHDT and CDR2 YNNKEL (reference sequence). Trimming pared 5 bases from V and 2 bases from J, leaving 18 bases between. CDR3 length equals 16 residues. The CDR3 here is CASSYSALRKQETQYF. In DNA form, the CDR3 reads TGTGCCAGCAGCTACTCAGCACTGCGAAAGCAAGAGACCCAGTACTTC.

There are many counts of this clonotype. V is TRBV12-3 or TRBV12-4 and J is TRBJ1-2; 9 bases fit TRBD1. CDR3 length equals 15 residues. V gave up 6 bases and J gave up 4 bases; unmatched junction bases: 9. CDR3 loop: CASRGDRENLYGYTF. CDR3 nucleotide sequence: TGTGCCAGCAGGGGGGACAGGGAAAACCTCTATGGCTACACCTTC.

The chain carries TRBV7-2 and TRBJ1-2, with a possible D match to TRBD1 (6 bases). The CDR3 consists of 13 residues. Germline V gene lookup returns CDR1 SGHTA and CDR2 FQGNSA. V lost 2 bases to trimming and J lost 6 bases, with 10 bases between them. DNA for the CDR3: TGTGCCAGCAGCTTAATCAGGGGCGATGGCTACACCTTC. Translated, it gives CASSLIRGDGYTF.

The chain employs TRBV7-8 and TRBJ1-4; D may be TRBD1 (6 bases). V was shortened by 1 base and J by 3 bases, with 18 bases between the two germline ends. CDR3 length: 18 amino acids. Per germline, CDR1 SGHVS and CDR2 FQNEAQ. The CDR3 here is CASSLGVGGGLANEKLFF. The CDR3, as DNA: TGTGCCAGCAGCTTAGGTGTTGGGGGCGGACTGGCTAATGAAAAACTGTTTTTT.

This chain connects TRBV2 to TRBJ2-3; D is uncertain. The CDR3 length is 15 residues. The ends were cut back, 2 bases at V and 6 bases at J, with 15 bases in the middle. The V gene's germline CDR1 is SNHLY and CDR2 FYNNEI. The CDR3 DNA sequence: TGTGCCAGCAGTGAACGTATAGGGTACGCGGATACGCAGTATTTT. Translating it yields CASSERIGYADTQYF.

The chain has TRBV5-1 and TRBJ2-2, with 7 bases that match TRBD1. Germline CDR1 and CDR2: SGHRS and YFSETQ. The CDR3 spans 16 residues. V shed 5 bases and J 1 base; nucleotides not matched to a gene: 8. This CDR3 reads CASRTPGTENTGELFF. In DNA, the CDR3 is TGCGCCAGCAGGACCCCCGGGACAGAGAACACCGGGGAGCTGTTTTTT.

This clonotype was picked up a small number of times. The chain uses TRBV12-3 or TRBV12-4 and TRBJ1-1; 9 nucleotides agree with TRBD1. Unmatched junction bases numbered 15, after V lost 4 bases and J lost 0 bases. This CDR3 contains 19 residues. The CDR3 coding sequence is TGTGCCAGCAGTTCTCACCGGGACAGGGCCCAGGCTATGAACACTGAAGCTTTCTTT. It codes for CASSSHRDRAQAMNTEAFF.

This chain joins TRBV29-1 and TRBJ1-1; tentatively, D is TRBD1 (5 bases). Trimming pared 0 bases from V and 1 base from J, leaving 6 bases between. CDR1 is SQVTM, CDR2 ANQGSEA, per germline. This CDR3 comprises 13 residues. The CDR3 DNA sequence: TGCAGCGTTGAAGAGGGGGGGAACACTGAAGCTTTCTTT. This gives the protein CSVEEGGNTEAFF. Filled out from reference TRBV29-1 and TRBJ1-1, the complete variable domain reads SAVISQKPSRDICQRGTSLTIQCQVDSQVTMMFWYRQQPGQSLTLIATANQGSEATYESGFVIDKFPISRPNLTFSTLTVSNMSPEDSSIYLCSVEEGGNTEAFFGQGTRLTVV.

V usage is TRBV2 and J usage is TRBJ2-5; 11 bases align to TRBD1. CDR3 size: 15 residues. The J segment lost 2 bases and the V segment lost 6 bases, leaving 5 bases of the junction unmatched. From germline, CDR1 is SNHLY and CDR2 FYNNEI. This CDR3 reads CASRGQGAGQETQYF. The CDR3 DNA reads TGTGCCAGCAGAGGACAGGGGGCTGGGCAAGAGACCCAGTACTTC.

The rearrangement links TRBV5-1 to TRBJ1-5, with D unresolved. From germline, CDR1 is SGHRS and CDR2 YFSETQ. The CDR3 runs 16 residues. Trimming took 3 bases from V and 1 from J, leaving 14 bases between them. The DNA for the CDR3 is TGCGCCAGCAGCTGGAAGGACCTAGTGAGCAATCAGCCCCAGCATTTT. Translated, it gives CASSWKDLVSNQPQHF.

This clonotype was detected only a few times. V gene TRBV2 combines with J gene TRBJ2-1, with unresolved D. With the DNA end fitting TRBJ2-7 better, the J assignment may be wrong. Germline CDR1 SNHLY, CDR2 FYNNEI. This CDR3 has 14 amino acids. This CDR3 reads CASSDQRSYNEQYF. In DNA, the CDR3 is TGTGCCAGCAGTGACCAGCGAAGCTACAATGAGCAGTACTTC.

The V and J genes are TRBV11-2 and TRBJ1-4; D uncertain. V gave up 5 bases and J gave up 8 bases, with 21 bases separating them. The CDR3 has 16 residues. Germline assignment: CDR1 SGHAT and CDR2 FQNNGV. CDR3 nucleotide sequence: TGTGCCAGCAGCCCAAGACCGGGCCCCGTTAGGGAAAAACTGTTTTTT. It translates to CASSPRPGPVREKLFF.

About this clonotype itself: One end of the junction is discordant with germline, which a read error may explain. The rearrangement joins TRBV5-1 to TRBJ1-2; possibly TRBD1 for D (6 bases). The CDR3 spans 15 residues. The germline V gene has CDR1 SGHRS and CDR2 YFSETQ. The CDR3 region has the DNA TGCGCCAGCAGTTTGGGGGCCCCGGAAGGCTATGGCTACACCTTC. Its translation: CASSLGAPEGYGYTF.